This passage covers 17 T cell receptor beta chains from one sample sequenced in a study of metastatic and nonmetastatic thyroid tumors. TCRdb re-called clones from the PCR reads using MiXCR. Of about 10,000 clones in the sample, about 20% were seen once. There were no patients who had received any treatment before thyroid surgery. Sequencing was done on a sample of adjacent normal tissue. The receptors shown here come from a female donor with papillary thyroid cancer or a benign thyroid nodule (not recorded which). Some clones in this sample may be carry-over from other donors' samples.

This clone has more than one count but fewer than ten. V is TRBV4-2 and J is TRBJ2-1, with D perhaps given as TRBD1 or TRBD2 (5 bases each). Germline assignment: CDR1 LGHNA and CDR2 YNFKEQ. The CDR3 consists of 18 residues. V lost 4 bases, J lost 9 bases, and 28 bases lay in between. CDR3: CASSPLGLGVAFITEQFF. DNA for the CDR3: TGTGCCAGCAGCCCGCTGGGCTTAGGGGTAGCGTTTATTACTGAGCAGTTCTTC.

CDR3 DNA: TGTGCCAGCAGTACTAGGGACCCCCGAAGCGGGGATACGCAGTATTTT. Its protein is CASSTRDPRSGDTQYF. V and J are TRBV28 and TRBJ2-3; possibly TRBD2 for D (6 bases). Germline CDR1 is MDHEN and CDR2 is SYDVKM. The V and J ends lost 5 bases and 6 bases respectively, with 21 bases between them. This CDR3 is built from 16 residues.

The genes are TRBV20-1 and TRBJ1-2; D may be TRBD1 (6 bases). The CDR3 has 14 amino acids. From germline, CDR1 is DFQATT and CDR2 SNEGSKA (reference sequence). The V end lost 3 bases, the J end lost 0 bases, and 11 bases lay between the germline ends. The CDR3 here is CSARGTYANYGYTF. CDR3 DNA sequence: TGCAGTGCTAGGGGGACATACGCTAACTATGGCTACACCTTC.

This clone was detected only a few times. A junction boundary mismatches the germline segment, possibly from a read error. J is TRBJ1-5 and V is TRBV6-2 or TRBV6-3; D might be TRBD1 (6 bases). Germline V CDR1 and CDR2: MNHEY, SVGEGT. The CDR3 runs 17 residues. In DNA, the CDR3 is TGTGCCAGCATTTACTCTCAGGGGAGGGGAAGCAATCAGCCCCAGCATTTT. This gives the protein CASIYSQGRGSNQPQHF.

This clone was found many times. The CDR3 loop is CASSRTGTDAYEQYF. The CDR3 DNA reads TGTGCCAGCAGCCGAACCGGGACAGACGCTTACGAGCAGTACTTC. The chain combines TRBV4-2 with TRBJ2-7; 7 bases are shared with TRBD1. This CDR3 has 15 amino acids. J lost 4 bases, V lost 4 bases, and 10 bases had no gene match. Germline values: CDR1 LGHNA, CDR2 YNFKEQ.

The rearrangement uses TRBV5-1 and TRBJ2-7, with 9 nucleotides matching TRBD1. Trimming took 0 bases from V and 5 from J; bases not matched to a gene: 12. CDR3 length: 17 amino acids. CDR1 and CDR2 from the germline V gene are SGHRS and YFSETQ. The CDR3 DNA reads as TGCGCCAGCAGCTTGGCCGGGGGATGGGACAGGGTCAACGAGCAGTACTTC. Translating gives CASSLAGGWDRVNEQYF.

This clone has a handful of counts. The rearrangement joins TRBV19 to TRBJ1-1; 10 bases line up with TRBD1. CDR3 length: 14 residues. In germline, CDR1 is LNHDA, CDR2 SQIVND (reference sequence). Trimming took 3 bases from V and 5 from J; bases not matched to a gene: 3. The CDR3 reads CASSIGQGGTEAFF. CDR3 in DNA: TGTGCCAGTAGTATCGGACAGGGGGGAACTGAAGCTTTCTTT. Combining the CDR3 with reference TRBV19 and TRBJ1-1 gives the whole variable domain DGGITQSPKYLFRKEGQNVTLSCEQNLNHDAMYWYRQDPGQGLRLIYYSQIVNDFQKGDIAEGYSVSREKKESFPLTVTSAQKNPTAFYLCASSIGQGGTEAFFGQGTRLTVV.

This clone ranks as large. The chain uses TRBV6-1 and TRBJ2-1; possible D gene TRBD2, 6 bases. Germline values: CDR1 MNHNS, CDR2 SASEGT. The CDR3 loop spans 14 amino acids. The germline V and J ends were trimmed by 6 bases and 8 bases, with 17 bases remaining between them. Written as DNA, the CDR3 is TGTGCCAGCAGGAGAGAGACTAGTTCCTATGAGCAGTTCTTC. As protein: CASRRETSSYEQFF.

This clone was detected many times. This sequence joins TRBV11-1 and TRBJ1-1; TRBD1 might be the D (6 bases). Deletions cut 0 bases from V and 5 bases from J, with 16 bases between. Germline loops: CDR1 SGHAT, CDR2 FQDESV (reference sequence). The CDR3 runs 16 residues. CDR3 protein: CASSLAWGQKRTEAFF. CDR3 nucleotides: TGTGCCAGCAGCTTAGCTTGGGGGCAGAAGAGAACTGAAGCTTTCTTT.

This clone has at least ten counts. This chain links TRBV7-8 with TRBJ1-5; D is possibly TRBD1 (6 bases). Germline V gene sequence: CDR1 SGHVS, CDR2 FQNEAQ. Trimming left V 1 base short and J 3 bases short, with 13 bases between. This CDR3 has 16 residues. CDR3 in DNA: TGTGCCAGCAGCTTAGTAGCCAGGGGCTACAATCAGCCCCAGCATTTT. Its translation is CASSLVARGYNQPQHF.

In its sample, this clone ranks as medium-sized. The chain joins TRBV6-1 to TRBJ2-1, with D possibly being TRBD2 (6 bases). The germline V gene encodes CDR1 MNHNS and CDR2 SASEGT. V lost 0 bases, J lost 1 base, and 7 bases lay in between. The CDR3 has 15 amino acids. CDR3 nucleotides: TGTGCCAGCAGTGAAGCTAGCGGATCCTACAATGAGCAGTTCTTC. Translating gives CASSEASGSYNEQFF.

Many counts were recorded for this clone. This rearrangement joins TRBV7-9 to TRBJ1-5, with a possible D match to TRBD1 (5 bases). V was shortened by 0 bases and J by 3 bases, with 9 bases between the two germline ends. Germline values: CDR1 SEHNR, CDR2 FQNEAQ (reference sequence). This CDR3 is 15 amino acids long. CDR3 sequence: CASSLAMGDNQPQHF. The CDR3 DNA reads TGTGCCAGCAGCTTAGCGATGGGGGACAATCAGCCCCAGCATTTT.

This clone is medium-sized within its sample. The V gene is TRBV6-1, the J gene TRBJ2-6, with TRBD2 as a possible D gene (6 bases). V dropped 7 bases and J dropped 4 bases, with 20 bases sitting between them. This CDR3 contains 17 residues. Germline CDR1 is MNHNS and CDR2 is SASEGT. The CDR3, as DNA: TGTGCCAGCACTCGACTAGGACCCATCCCCGGGGCCAACGTCCTGACTTTC. Its translation: CASTRLGPIPGANVLTF.

This chain joins TRBV11-2 and TRBJ2-1, with 12 nucleotides matching TRBD2. The CDR3 runs to 16 residues. The ends lost 5 bases at V and 8 bases at J; junction bases unmatched: 10. CDR1 is SGHAT, CDR2 FQNNGV, per germline. CDR3 sequence: CASSPHPSGGAYEQFF. CDR3 in DNA: TGTGCCAGCAGCCCACACCCTAGCGGGGGGGCCTATGAGCAGTTCTTC.

The chain couples TRBV6-1 to TRBJ2-1, with a tentative D call TRBD2 (5 bases). The V end was cut by 7 bases, the J end by 5 bases, with 18 bases between. This CDR3 comprises 15 residues. Germline V lookup: CDR1 MNHNS, CDR2 SASEGT. CDR3 amino acids: CASTPWRSIDNEQFF. CDR3 nucleotides: TGTGCCAGCACCCCCTGGAGGTCGATCGACAATGAGCAGTTCTTC.

With respect to this clone: As the CDR3 is not closed by the conserved phenylalanine or tryptophan, this likely results from a read error. V is TRBV18 and J is TRBJ1-6; D ambiguous. Trimming removed 6 bases from V and 7 bases from J, with 16 bases in between. The CDR3 is made up of 15 amino acids. CDR1 is KGHSH and CDR2 is LQKENI in the germline V gene. Here the CDR3 reads CASSPEGGQNSPLHV. CDR3 nucleotide sequence: TGTGCCAGCTCCCCAGAGGGCGGTCAGAATTCACCCCTCCACGTT.

This clone has a count of ten or more. The CDR3 loop is CASRPGTSGLWTDTQYF. CDR3 sequence (DNA): TGTGCCAGCAGGCCCGGGACTAGCGGTCTATGGACAGATACGCAGTATTTT. The chain joins TRBV11-1 to TRBJ2-3; 11 nucleotides match TRBD2. Germline assignment: CDR1 SGHAT and CDR2 FQDESV (reference sequence). Unmatched junction bases numbered 11, after V lost 6 bases and J lost 3 bases. This CDR3 is 17 amino acids long. The complete variable domain, with remaining parts taken from reference TRBV11-1 and TRBJ2-3, reads EAEVAQSPRYKITEKSQAVAFWCDPISGHATLYWYRQILGQGPELLVQFQDESVVDDSQLPKDRFSAERLKGVDSTLKIQPAELGDSAMYLCASRPGTSGLWTDTQYFGPGTRLTVL.